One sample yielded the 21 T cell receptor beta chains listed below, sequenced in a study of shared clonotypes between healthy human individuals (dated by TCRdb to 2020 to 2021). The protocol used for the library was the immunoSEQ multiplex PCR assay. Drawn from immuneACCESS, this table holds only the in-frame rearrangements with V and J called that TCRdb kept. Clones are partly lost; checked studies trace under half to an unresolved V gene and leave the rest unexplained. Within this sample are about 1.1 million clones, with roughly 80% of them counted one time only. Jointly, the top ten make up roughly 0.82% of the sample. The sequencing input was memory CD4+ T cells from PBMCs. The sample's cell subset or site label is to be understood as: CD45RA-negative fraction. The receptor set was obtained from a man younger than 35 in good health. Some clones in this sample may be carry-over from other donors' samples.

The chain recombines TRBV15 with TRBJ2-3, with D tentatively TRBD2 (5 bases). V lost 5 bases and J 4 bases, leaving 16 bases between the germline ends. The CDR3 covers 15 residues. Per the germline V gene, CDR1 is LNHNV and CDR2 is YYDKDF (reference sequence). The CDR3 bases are TGTGCCACCAGCCGACGGACTGCTAGGGCAGATACGCAGTATTTT. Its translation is CATSRRTARADTQYF.

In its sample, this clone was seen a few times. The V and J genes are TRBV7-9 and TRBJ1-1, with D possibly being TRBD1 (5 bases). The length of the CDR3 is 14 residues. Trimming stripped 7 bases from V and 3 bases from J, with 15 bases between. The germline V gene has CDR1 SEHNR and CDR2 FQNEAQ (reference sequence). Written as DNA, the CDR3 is TGTGCCAGCATTCCTTCAGGGTCGTACACTGAAGCTTTCTTT. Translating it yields CASIPSGSYTEAFF.

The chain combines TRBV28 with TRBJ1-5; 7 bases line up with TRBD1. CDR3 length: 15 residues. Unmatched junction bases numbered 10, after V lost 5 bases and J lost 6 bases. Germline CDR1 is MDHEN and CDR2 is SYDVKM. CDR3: CASSSTGVGGQPQHF. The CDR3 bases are TGTGCCAGCAGTAGTACAGGGGTTGGGGGTCAGCCCCAGCATTTT.

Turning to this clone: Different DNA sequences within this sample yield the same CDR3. CDR3 nucleotide sequence: TGTGCCAGCAGTAGACAGGGTAGCAATCAGCCCCAGCATTTT. Translating it yields CASSRQGSNQPQHF. The J gene is TRBJ1-5, the V gene TRBV2; 7 positions match TRBD1. Germline trimming cut 5 bases from V and 0 bases from J; bases unmatched to any gene: 1. Germline V gene lookup returns CDR1 SNHLY and CDR2 FYNNEI. The CDR3 has 14 amino acids. The full variable domain, in which reference TRBV2 and TRBJ1-5 provide the parts outside the CDR3, is EPEVTQTPSHQVTQMGQEVILRCVPISNHLYFYWYRQILGQKVEFLVSFYNNEISEKSEIFDDQFSVERPDGSNFTLKIRSTKLEDSAMYFCASSRQGSNQPQHFGDGTRLSIL.

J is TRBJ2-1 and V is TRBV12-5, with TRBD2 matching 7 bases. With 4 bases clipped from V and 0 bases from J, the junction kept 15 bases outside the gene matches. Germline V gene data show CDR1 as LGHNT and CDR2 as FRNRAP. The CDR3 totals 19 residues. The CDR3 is CASGSGKAGPMSSYNEQFF. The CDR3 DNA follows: TGTGCTAGTGGTTCCGGTAAAGCGGGACCAATGAGCTCCTACAATGAGCAGTTCTTC.

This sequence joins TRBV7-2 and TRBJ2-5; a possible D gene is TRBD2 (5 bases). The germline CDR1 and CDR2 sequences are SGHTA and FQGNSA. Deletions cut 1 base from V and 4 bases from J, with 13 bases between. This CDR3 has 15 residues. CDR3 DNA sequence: TGTGCCAGCAGCTTAGGCTCTAGCATAGGAGAGACCCAGTACTTC. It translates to CASSLGSSIGETQYF.

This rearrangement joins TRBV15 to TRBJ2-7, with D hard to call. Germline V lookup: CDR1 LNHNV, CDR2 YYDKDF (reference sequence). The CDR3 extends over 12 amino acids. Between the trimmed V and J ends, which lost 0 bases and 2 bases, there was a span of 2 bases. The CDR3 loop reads CATSRDTYEQYF. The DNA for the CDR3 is TGTGCCACCAGCAGAGACACCTACGAGCAGTACTTC.

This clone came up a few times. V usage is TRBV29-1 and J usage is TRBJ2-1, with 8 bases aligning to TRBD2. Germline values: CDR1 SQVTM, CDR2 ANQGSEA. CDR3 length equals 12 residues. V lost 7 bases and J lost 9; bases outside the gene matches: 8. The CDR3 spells CSAAGTSSEQFF. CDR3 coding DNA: TGCAGCGCCGCCGGGACTAGTAGTGAGCAGTTCTTC.

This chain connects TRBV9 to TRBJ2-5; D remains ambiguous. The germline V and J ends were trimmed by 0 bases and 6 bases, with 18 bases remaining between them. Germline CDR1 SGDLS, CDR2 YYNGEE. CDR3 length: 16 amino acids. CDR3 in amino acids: CASSVGVGPSVKTQYF. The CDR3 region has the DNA TGTGCCAGCAGCGTAGGGGTGGGCCCCTCGGTGAAGACCCAGTACTTC. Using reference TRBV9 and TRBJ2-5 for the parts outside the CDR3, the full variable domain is DSGVTQTPKHLITATGQRVTLRCSPRSGDLSVYWYQQSLDQGLQFLIQYYNGEERAKGNILERFSAQQFPDLHSELNLSSLELGDSALYFCASSVGVGPSVKTQYFGPGTRLLVL.

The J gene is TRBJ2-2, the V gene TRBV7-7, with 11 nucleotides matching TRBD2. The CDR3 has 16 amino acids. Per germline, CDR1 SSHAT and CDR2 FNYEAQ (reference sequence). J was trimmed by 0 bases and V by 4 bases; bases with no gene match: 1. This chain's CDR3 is CASSSTSGTNTGELFF. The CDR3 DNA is TGTGCCAGCAGCTCGACTAGCGGGACGAACACCGGGGAGCTGTTTTTT.

This CDR3 is CSVGLYGSNYGYTF. DNA of the CDR3: TGCAGCGTTGGCCTTTACGGTTCTAACTATGGCTACACCTTC. The chain links TRBV29-1 to TRBJ1-2; no firm D call. Trimming removed 4 bases from V and 0 bases from J, with 12 bases in between. The CDR3 runs 14 residues. Looked up from germline, CDR1 is SQVTM and CDR2 is ANQGSEA.

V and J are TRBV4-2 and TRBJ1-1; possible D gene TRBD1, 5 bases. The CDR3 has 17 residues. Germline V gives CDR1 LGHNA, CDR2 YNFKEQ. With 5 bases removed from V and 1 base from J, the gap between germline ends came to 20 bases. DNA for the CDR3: TGTGCCAGCAGCTCAAAACTCAGGGAGCTCTCGAACACTGAAGCTTTCTTT. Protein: CASSSKLRELSNTEAFF.

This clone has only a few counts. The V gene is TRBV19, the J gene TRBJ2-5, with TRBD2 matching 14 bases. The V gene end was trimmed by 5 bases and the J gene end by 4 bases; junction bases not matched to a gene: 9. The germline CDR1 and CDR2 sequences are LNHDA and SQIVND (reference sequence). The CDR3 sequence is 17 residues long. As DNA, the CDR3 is TGTGCCAGTAGTCTCCGTGGGACTAGCGGGAGAGGAGAGACCCAGTACTTC. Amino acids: CASSLRGTSGRGETQYF.

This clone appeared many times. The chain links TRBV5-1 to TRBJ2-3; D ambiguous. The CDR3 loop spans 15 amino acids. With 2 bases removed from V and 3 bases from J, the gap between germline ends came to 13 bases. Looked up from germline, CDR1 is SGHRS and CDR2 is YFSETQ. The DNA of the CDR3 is TGCGCCAGCAGCTTAGTCCGGAGCTCAACAGATACGCAGTATTTT. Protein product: CASSLVRSSTDTQYF.

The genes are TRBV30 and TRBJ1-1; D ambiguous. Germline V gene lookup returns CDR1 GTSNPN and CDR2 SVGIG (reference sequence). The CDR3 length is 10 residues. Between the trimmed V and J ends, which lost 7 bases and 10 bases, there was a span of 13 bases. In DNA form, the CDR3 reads TGTGCCTCCTCCGATACGGCAGCTTTCTTT. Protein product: CASSDTAAFF.

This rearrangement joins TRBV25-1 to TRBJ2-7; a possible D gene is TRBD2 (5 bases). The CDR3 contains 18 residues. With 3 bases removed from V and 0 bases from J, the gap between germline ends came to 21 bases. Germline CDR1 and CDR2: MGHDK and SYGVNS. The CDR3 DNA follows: TGTGCCAGCAGTGATTTCCCCGGAGGCGGGTCAAGCTCCTACGAGCAGTACTTC. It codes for CASSDFPGGGSSSYEQYF.

The CDR3 sequence is CASSVGGSGAVSYEQYF. CDR3 DNA sequence: TGTGCCAGCAGCGTAGGGGGAAGCGGGGCCGTCTCCTACGAGCAGTACTTC. This chain uses TRBV9 with TRBJ2-7; 7 bases align to TRBD2. Germline V gene data show CDR1 as SGDLS and CDR2 as YYNGEE. V shed 0 bases, J shed 0 bases, and the junction held 9 bases outside the gene matches. The CDR3 totals 17 residues.

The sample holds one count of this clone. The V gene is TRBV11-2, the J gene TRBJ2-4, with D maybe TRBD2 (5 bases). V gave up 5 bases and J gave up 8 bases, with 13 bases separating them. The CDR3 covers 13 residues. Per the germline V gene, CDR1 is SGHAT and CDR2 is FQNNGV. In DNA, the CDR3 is TGTGCCAGCAGCCGCGACGCCGGGGACATTCAGTACTTC. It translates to CASSRDAGDIQYF.

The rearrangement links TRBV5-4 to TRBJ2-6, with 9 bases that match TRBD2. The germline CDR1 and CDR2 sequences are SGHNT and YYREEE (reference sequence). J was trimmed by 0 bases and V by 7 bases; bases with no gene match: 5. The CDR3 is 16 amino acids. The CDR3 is CASSSGRTSGANVLTF. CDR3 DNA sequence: TGTGCCAGCTCCAGCGGGAGGACCTCTGGGGCCAACGTCCTGACTTTC. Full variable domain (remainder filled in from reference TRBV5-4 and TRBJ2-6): ETGVTQSPTHLIKTRGQQVTLRCSSQSGHNTVSWYQQALGQGPQFIFQYYREEENGRGNFPPRFSGLQFPNYSSELNVNALELDDSALYLCASSSGRTSGANVLTFGAGSRLTVL.

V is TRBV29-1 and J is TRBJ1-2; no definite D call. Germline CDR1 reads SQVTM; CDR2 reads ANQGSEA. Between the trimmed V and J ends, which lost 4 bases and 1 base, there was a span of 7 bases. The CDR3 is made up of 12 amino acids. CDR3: CSVGVNNYGYTF. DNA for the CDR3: TGCAGCGTTGGGGTGAATAACTATGGCTACACCTTC.

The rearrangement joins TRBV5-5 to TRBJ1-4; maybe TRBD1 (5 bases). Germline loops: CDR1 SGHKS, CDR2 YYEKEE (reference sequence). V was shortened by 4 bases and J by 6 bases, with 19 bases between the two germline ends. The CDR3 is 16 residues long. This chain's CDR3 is CASSLYSGLADEKLFF. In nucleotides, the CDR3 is TGTGCCAGCAGCCTGTACTCGGGACTGGCGGATGAAAAACTGTTTTTT.